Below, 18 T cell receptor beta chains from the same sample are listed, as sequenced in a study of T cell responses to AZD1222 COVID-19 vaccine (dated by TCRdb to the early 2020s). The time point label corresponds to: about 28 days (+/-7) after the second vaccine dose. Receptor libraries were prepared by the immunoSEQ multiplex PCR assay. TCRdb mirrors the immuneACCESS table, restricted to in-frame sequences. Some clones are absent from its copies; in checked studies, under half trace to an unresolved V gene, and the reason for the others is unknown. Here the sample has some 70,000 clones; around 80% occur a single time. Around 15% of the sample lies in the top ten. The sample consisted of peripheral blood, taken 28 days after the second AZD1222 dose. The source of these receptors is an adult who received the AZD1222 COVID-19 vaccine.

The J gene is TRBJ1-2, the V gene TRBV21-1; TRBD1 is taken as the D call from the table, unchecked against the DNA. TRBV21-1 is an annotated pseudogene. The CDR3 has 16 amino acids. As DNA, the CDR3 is TGTGCCAGCAGCAAAAGCGGTCACAGGGGGCCTGGTGGCTACACCTTC. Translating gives CASSKSGHRGPGGYTF.

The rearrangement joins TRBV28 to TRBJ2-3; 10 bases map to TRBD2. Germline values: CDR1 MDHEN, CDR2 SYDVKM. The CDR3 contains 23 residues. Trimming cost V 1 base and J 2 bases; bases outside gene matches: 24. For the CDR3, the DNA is TGTGCCAGCAGTTTATATATCACAGTTTATAATAGCCTAGCGGGGGCCCTCACAGATACGCAGTATTTT. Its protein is CASSLYITVYNSLAGALTDTQYF.

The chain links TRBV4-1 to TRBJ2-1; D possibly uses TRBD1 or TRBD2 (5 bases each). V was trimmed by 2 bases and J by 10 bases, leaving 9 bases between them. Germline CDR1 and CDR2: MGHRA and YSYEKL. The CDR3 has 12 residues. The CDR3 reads CASSQPRGEQFF. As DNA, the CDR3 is TGCGCCAGCAGCCAACCGAGGGGCGAGCAGTTCTTC.

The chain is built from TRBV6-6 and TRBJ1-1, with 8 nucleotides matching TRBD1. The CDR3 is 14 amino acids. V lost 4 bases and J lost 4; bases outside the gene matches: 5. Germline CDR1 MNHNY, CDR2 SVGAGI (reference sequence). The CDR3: CASSSGGTTTEAFF. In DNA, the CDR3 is TGTGCCAGCAGTTCAGGGGGCACGACCACTGAAGCTTTCTTT.

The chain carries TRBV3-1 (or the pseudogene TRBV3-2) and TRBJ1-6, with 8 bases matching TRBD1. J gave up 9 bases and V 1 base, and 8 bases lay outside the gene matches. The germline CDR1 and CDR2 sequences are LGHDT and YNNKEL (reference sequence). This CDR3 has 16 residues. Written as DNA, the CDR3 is TGTGCCAGCAGCCAAGTAATCGGGACAGGAGGTTCACCCCTCCACTTT. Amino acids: CASSQVIGTGGSPLHF.

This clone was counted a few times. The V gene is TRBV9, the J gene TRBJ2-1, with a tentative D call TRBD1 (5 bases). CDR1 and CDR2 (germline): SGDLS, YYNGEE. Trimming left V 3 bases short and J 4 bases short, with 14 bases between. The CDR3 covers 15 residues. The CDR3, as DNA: TGTGCCAGCAGCGCGAGTTGGACACCTTACAATGAGCAGTTCTTC. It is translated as CASSASWTPYNEQFF.

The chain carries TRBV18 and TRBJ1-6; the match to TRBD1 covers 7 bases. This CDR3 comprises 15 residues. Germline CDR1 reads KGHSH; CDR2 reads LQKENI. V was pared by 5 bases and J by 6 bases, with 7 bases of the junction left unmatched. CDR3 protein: CASSRDSQVNSPLHF. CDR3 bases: TGTGCCAGCTCAAGGGACAGTCAAGTTAATTCACCCCTCCACTTT.

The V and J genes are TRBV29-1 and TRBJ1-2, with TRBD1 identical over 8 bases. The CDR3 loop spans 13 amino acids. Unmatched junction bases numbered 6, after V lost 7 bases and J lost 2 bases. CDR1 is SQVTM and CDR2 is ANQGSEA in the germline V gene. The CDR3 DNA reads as TGCAGCGCCAACCGACAGGGGAACTATGGCTACACCTTC. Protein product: CSANRQGNYGYTF.

The CDR3 spells CASSKEGTAYEQYF. The CDR3 DNA is TGTGCCAGCAGTAAGGAAGGGACAGCCTACGAGCAGTACTTC. The V and J genes are TRBV2 and TRBJ2-7, with TRBD1 identical over 7 bases. V shed 5 bases and J 2 bases; nucleotides not matched to a gene: 6. Germline values: CDR1 SNHLY, CDR2 FYNNEI. The CDR3 runs 14 residues.

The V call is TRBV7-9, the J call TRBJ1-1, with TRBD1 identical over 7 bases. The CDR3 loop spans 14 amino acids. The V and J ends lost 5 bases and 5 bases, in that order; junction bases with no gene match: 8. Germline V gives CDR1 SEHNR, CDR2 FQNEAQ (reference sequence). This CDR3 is CASSARQGGTEAFF. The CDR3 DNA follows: TGTGCCAGCAGCGCTCGACAGGGCGGAACTGAAGCTTTCTTT.

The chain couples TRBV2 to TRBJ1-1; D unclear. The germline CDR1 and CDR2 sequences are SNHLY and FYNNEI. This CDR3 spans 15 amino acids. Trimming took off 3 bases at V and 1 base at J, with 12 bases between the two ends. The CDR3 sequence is CASSDNNGRNTEAFF. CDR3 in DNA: TGTGCCAGCAGTGATAATAATGGCAGGAACACTGAAGCTTTCTTT.

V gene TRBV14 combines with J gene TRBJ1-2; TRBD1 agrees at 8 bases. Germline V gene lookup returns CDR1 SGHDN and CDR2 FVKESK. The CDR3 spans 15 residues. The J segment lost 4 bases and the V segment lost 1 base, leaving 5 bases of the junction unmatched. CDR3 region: CASSQVAGQGYGYTF. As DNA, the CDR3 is TGTGCCAGCAGCCAAGTGGCAGGACAGGGCTATGGCTACACCTTC.

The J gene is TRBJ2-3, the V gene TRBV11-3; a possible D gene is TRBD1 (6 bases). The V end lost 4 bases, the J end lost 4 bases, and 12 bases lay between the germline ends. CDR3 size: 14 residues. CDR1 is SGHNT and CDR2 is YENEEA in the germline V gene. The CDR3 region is CASSSYRDADTQYF. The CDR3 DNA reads TGTGCCAGCAGCTCCTACAGGGATGCAGATACGCAGTATTTT.

The CDR3 coding sequence is TGCGCCAGCAGCCGAGAGATATGGGTTGATTCACCCCTCCACTTT. Encoded protein: CASSREIWVDSPLHF. V and J are TRBV4-1 and TRBJ1-6; D is unclear. With 4 bases removed from V and 8 bases from J, the gap between germline ends came to 15 bases. Germline lookup yields CDR1 MGHRA and CDR2 YSYEKL. This CDR3 region has 15 residues.

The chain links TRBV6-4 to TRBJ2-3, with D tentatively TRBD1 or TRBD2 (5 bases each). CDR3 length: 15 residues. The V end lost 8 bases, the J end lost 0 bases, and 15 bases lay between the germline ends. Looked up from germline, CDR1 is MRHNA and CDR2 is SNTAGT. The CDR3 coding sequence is TGTGCCAGCGCGGGTTCTGGGGGTAGCACAGATACGCAGTATTTT. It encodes CASAGSGGSTDTQYF.

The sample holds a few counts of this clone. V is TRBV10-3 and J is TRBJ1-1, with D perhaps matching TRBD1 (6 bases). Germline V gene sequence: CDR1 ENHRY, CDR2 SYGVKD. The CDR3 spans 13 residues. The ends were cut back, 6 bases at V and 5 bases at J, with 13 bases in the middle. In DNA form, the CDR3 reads TGTGCCATCAGGGGGGCCCACAAGACTGAAGCTTTCTTT. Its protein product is CAIRGAHKTEAFF.

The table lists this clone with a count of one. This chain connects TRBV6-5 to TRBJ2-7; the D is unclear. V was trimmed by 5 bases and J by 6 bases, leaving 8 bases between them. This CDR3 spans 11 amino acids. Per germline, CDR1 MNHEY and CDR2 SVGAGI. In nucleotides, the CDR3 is TGTGCCAGCAGTCCCCTTGGCGAGCAGTACTTC. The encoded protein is CASSPLGEQYF.

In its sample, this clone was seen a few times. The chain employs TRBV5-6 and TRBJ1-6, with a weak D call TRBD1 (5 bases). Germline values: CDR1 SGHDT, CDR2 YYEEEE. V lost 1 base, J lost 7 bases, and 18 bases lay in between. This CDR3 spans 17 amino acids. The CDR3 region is CASSLLGSGSRNSPLHF. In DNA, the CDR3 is TGTGCCAGCAGCTTGTTAGGGTCAGGGAGTAGAAATTCACCCCTCCACTTT.